The 4 T cell receptor beta chains reported below all come from one sample, sequenced in a study of T cell responses to AZD1222 COVID-19 vaccine. The data were produced by immunoSEQ multiplex PCR, yet TCRdb's version contains in-frame clones alone and is incomplete. This table holds about 110,000 clones, 80% to 95% found once. Sequencing used peripheral blood, obtained 28 days after the second AZD1222 dose. Receptors originate from an adult who received the AZD1222 COVID-19 vaccine.

This chain connects TRBV6-5 to TRBJ1-2; 7 bases line up with TRBD1. Germline CDR1 is MNHEY and CDR2 is SVGAGI. The length of the CDR3 is 13 residues. Germline trimming cut 6 bases from V and 2 bases from J; bases unmatched to any gene: 3. The CDR3 spells CASSGDSNYGYTF. CDR3 DNA sequence: TGTGCCAGCAGCGGGGACAGCAACTATGGCTACACCTTC.

The chain joins TRBV19 to TRBJ1-2; 7 positions agree with TRBD1. The CDR3 contains 15 residues. The ends lost 5 bases at V and 4 bases at J; junction bases unmatched: 10. Germline CDR1 reads LNHDA; CDR2 reads SQIVND (reference sequence). The CDR3 region is CASSPRDSQVYGYTF. CDR3 DNA sequence: TGTGCCAGTAGTCCCCGGGACAGTCAAGTCTATGGCTACACCTTC.

This clone has a single count. This chain uses TRBV15 with TRBJ1-4; possibly TRBD1 for D (6 bases). Germline CDR1 reads LNHNV; CDR2 reads YYDKDF (reference sequence). Trimming left V 3 bases short and J 3 bases short, with 14 bases between. CDR3 length: 16 amino acids. The CDR3 nucleotides read TGTGCCACCAGCAGCAATTACAGGGTGTCTAATGAAAAACTGTTTTTT. It is translated as CATSSNYRVSNEKLFF. The full variable domain, its missing parts supplied by reference TRBV15 and TRBJ1-4, is DAMVIQNPRYQVTQFGKPVTLSCSQTLNHNVMYWYQQKSSQAPKLLFHYYDKDFNNEADTPDNFQSRRPNTSFCFLDIRSPGLGDTAMYLCATSSNYRVSNEKLFFGSGTQLSVL.

This sequence joins TRBV7-2 and TRBJ2-7; D is ambiguous. Germline V gene sequence: CDR1 SGHTA, CDR2 FQGNSA. This CDR3 is 15 amino acids long. V was clipped by 2 bases and J by 0 bases, with 11 bases between them. The CDR3 sequence: CASSLQQESSYEQYF. The DNA for the CDR3 is TGTGCCAGCAGCTTACAGCAGGAGAGCTCCTACGAGCAGTACTTC.